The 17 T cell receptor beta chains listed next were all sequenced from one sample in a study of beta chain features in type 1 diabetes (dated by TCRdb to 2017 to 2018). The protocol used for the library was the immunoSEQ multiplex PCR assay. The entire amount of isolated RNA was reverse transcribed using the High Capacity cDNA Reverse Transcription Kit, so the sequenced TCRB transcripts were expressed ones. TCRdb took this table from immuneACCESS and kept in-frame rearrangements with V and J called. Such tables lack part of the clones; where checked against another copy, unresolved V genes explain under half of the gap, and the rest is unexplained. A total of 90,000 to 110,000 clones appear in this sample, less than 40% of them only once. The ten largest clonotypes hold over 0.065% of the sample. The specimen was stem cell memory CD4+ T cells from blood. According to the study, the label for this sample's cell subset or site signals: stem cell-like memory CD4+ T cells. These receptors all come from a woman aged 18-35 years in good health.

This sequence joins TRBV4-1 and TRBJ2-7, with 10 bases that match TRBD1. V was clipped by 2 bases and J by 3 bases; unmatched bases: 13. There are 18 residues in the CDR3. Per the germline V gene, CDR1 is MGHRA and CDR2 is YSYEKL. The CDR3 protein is CASSQRPGTGVRYYEQYF. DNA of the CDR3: TGCGCCAGCAGCCAACGTCCCGGGACAGGGGTTCGCTACTACGAGCAGTACTTC.

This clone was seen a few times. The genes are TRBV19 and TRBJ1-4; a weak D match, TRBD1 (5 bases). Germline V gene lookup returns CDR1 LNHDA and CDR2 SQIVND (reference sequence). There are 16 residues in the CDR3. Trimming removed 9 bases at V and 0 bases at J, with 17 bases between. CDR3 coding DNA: TGTGCCAGCACGGACTGGGACTCTGCAACTAATGAAAAACTGTTTTTT. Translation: CASTDWDSATNEKLFF.

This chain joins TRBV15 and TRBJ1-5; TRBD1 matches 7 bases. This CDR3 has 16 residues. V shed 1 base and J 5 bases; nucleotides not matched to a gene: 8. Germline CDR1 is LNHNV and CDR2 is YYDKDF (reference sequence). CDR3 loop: CATSRGWRQGHQPQHF. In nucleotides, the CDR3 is TGTGCCACCAGCAGAGGTTGGCGACAGGGCCATCAGCCCCAGCATTTT.

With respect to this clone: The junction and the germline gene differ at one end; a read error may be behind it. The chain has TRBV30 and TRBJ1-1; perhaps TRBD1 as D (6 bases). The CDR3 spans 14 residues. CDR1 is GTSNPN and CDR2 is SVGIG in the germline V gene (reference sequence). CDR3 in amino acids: CAWSVQGLKTEAFF. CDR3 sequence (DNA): TGTGCCTGGAGTGTACAGGGCTTGAAAACTGAAGCTTTCTTT.

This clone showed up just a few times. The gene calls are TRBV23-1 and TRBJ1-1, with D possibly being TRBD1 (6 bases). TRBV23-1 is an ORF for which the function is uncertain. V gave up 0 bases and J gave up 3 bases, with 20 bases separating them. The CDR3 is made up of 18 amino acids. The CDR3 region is CASSQSLGQGGWDTEAFF. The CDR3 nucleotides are TGCGCCAGCAGTCAATCATTGGGCCAAGGGGGTTGGGACACTGAAGCTTTCTTT.

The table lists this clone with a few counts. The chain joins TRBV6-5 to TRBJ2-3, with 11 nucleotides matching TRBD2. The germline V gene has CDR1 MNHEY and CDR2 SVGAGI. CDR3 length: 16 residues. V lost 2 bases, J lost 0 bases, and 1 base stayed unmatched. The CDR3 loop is CASSYGLAGSTDTQYF. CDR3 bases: TGTGCCAGCAGTTACGGACTAGCGGGTAGCACAGATACGCAGTATTTT.

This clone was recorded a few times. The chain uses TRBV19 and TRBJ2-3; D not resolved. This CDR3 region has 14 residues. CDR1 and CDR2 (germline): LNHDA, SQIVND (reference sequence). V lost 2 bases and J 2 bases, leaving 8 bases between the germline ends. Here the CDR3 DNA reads TGTGCCAGTAGTATATGGGCGAACACAGATACGCAGTATTTT. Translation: CASSIWANTDTQYF.

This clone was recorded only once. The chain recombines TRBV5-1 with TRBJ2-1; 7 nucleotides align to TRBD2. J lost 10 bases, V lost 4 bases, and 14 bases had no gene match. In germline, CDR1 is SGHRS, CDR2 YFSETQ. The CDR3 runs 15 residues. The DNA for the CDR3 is TGCGCCAGCAGCCCCACTAGCGCCCAGAGGTCCGAGCAGTTCTTC. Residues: CASSPTSAQRSEQFF.

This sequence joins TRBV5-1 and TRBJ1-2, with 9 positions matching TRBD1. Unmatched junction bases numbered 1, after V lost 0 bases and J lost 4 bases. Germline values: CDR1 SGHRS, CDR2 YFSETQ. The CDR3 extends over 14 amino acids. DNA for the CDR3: TGCGCCAGCAGCTTGGGGGACAGGGCCTATGGCTACACCTTC. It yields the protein CASSLGDRAYGYTF.

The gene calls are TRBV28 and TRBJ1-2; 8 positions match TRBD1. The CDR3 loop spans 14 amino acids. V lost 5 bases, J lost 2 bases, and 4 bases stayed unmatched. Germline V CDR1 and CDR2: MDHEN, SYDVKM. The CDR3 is CASSPQGANYGYTF. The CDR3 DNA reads TGTGCCAGCAGTCCGCAGGGGGCCAACTATGGCTACACCTTC.

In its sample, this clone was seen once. Here the CDR3 reads CASSSPGQTYEQYF. CDR3 in DNA: TGTGCCAGCAGCTCCCCGGGACAGACCTACGAGCAGTACTTC. The rearrangement links TRBV28 to TRBJ2-7, with 7 bases that match TRBD1. Trimming took 6 bases from V and 2 from J; bases not matched to a gene: 7. The CDR3 consists of 14 residues. Germline V gene sequence: CDR1 MDHEN, CDR2 SYDVKM.

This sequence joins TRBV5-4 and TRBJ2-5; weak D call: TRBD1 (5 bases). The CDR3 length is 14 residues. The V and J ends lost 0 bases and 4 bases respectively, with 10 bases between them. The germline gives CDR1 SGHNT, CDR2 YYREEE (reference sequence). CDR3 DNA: TGTGCCAGCAGCTTGGGACAGATACTAGAGACCCAGTACTTC. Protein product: CASSLGQILETQYF.

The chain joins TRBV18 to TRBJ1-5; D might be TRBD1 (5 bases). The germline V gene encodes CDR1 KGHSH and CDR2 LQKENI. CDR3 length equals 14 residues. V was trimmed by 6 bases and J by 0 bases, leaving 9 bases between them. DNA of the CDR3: TGTGCCAGCTCGGGGGGAGATAGCAATCAGCCCCAGCATTTT. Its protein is CASSGGDSNQPQHF.

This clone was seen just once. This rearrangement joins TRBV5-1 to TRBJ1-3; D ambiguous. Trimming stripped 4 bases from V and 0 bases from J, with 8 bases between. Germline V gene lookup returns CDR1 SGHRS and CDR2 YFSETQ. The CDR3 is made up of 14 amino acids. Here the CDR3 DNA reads TGCGCCAGCAGCCGCGATGCCTCTGGAAACACCATATATTTT. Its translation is CASSRDASGNTIYF.

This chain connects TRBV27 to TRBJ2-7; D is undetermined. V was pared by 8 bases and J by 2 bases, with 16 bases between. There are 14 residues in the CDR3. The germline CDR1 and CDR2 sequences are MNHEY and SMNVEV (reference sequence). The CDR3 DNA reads TGTGCCAGCCGCCCTAGAGGCGCTACCTACGAGCAGTACTTC. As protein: CASRPRGATYEQYF.

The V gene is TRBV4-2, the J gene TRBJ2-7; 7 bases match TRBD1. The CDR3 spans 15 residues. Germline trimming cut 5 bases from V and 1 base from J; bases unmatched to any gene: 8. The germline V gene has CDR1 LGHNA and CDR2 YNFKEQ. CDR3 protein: CASSYQGVRSYEQYF. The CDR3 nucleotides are TGTGCCAGCAGCTACCAGGGGGTGAGGTCCTACGAGCAGTACTTC.

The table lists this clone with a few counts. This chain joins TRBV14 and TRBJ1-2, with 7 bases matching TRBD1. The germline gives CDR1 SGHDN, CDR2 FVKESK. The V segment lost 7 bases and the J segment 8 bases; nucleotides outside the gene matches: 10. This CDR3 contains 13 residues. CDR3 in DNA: TGTGCCAGCAAACACTGGACAGGCGGAGGCTACACCTTC. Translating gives CASKHWTGGGYTF.